The 25 T cell receptor beta chains presented below share a single source sample, sequenced in a study of OX40 agonist ivuxolimab in advanced cancers. The table came from immunoSEQ multiplex PCR; TCRdb's copy has only in-frame clones and leaves some out. Of 36,000 or so clones listed, 80% to 90% are singletons. The source material was CD4+ or CD8+ T cells sorted from blood, sampled in a trial of the OX40 agonist ivuxolimab. These receptors were collected from an adult with an advanced solid tumor such as melanoma, head and neck, liver or kidney cancer.

The table lists this clone with a few counts. This chain uses TRBV19 with TRBJ2-7, with 8 bases fitting TRBD1. Germline-derived CDR1 and CDR2 are LNHDA and SQIVND (reference sequence). This CDR3 is built from 14 residues. Trimming at V came to 2 bases and at J to 2 bases, leaving 2 bases not matched to a gene. For the CDR3, the DNA is TGTGCCAGTAGTATATCAGGGGGCGCCTACGAGCAGTACTTC. Translating it yields CASSISGGAYEQYF.

This clone was found a few times. The rearrangement links TRBV11-3 to TRBJ2-3; D unresolved. Germline-derived CDR1 and CDR2 are SGHNT and YENEEA. V was trimmed by 5 bases and J by 4 bases, leaving 4 bases between them. The CDR3 has 11 amino acids. DNA for the CDR3: TGTGCCAGCAGCGGGGCAGATACGCAGTATTTT. It codes for CASSGADTQYF.

This chain uses TRBV5-5 with TRBJ2-5; 9 nucleotides match TRBD2. V was clipped by 1 base and J by 4 bases; unmatched bases: 8. This CDR3 is 16 amino acids long. The germline gives CDR1 SGHKS, CDR2 YYEKEE (reference sequence). CDR3 DNA sequence: TGTGCCAGCAGCTTGAGAAGCGGGAGGATAGGAGAGACCCAGTACTTC. Protein sequence: CASSLRSGRIGETQYF.

V gene TRBV7-9 combines with J gene TRBJ1-3; TRBD1 matches 7 bases. Germline CDR1 and CDR2: SEHNR and FQNEAQ (reference sequence). CDR3 length: 13 amino acids. V was pared by 5 bases and J by 14 bases, with 12 bases of the junction left unmatched. The chain's CDR3 is CASSPGGWGQLYF. As DNA, the CDR3 is TGTGCCAGCAGCCCCGGAGGTTGGGGACAGCTATATTTT.

This chain connects TRBV5-1 to TRBJ1-6, with unresolved D. Trimming removed 0 bases from V and 2 bases from J, with 6 bases in between. Looked up from germline, CDR1 is SGHRS and CDR2 is YFSETQ. The length of the CDR3 is 15 residues. The CDR3 region is CASSLDGAYNSPLHF. The CDR3 region has the DNA TGCGCCAGCAGCTTGGATGGTGCCTATAATTCACCCCTCCACTTT. Full variable domain (remainder filled in from reference TRBV5-1 and TRBJ1-6): KAGVTQTPRYLIKTRGQQVTLSCSPISGHRSVSWYQQTPGQGLQFLFEYFSETQRNKGNFPGRFSGRQFSNSRSEMNVSTLELGDSALYLCASSLDGAYNSPLHFGNGTRLTVT.

J is TRBJ2-7 and V is TRBV4-3; 15 bases align to TRBD2. The V gene's germline CDR1 is LGHNA and CDR2 YSLEER. The CDR3 length is 17 residues. V shed 0 bases, J shed 7 bases, and the junction held 7 bases outside the gene matches. This CDR3 is CASSQDIRGLAGGEQYF. In DNA form, the CDR3 reads TGCGCCAGCAGCCAAGATATTAGGGGACTAGCGGGGGGAGAGCAGTACTTC.

V usage is TRBV6-6 and J usage is TRBJ1-1; possibly TRBD1 for D (6 bases). V dropped 4 bases and J dropped 11 bases, with 11 bases sitting between them. Germline V lookup: CDR1 MNHNY, CDR2 SVGAGI (reference sequence). The CDR3 runs to 11 residues. The CDR3 spells CASSSSRGAFF. In DNA, the CDR3 is TGTGCCAGCAGTTCGTCTAGGGGGGCTTTCTTT.

This sequence joins TRBV9 and TRBJ1-2; TRBD1 matches 10 bases. Germline V CDR1 and CDR2: SGDLS, YYNGEE. The CDR3 totals 17 residues. Trimming took 3 bases from V and 3 from J; bases not matched to a gene: 11. Here the CDR3 DNA reads TGTGCCAGCAGCGCGACAGGGGGCGCGGGCACCCACTATGGCTACACCTTC. Residues: CASSATGGAGTHYGYTF.

Comment on this clone: The sample contains more than one DNA sequence encoding this CDR3. This chain uses TRBV4-2 with TRBJ1-3; 10 bases match TRBD1. The CDR3 is 16 residues long. V lost 1 base and J lost 7; bases outside the gene matches: 7. CDR1 LGHNA and CDR2 YNFKEQ come from the germline V gene. CDR3 bases: TGTGCCAGCAGCCAAGTTGGGACAGGGGTTGGGAACACCATATATTTT. It encodes CASSQVGTGVGNTIYF.

Comment on this clone: This same CDR3 is encoded by further DNA sequences in the sample. The V gene is TRBV30, the J gene TRBJ2-6; D remains ambiguous. The CDR3 is made up of 12 amino acids. The V gene's germline CDR1 is GTSNPN and CDR2 SVGIG (reference sequence). Trimming cost V 6 bases and J 1 base, with 4 bases left between them. The CDR3 is CACLSGANVLTF. The CDR3 DNA follows: TGTGCCTGCCTATCTGGGGCCAACGTCCTGACTTTC. The full variable domain, in which reference TRBV30 and TRBJ2-6 provide the parts outside the CDR3, is SQTIHQWPATLVQPVGSPLSLECTVEGTSNPNLYWYRQAAGRGLQLLFYSVGIGQISSEVPQNLSASRPQDRQFILSSKKLLLSDSGFYLCACLSGANVLTFGAGSRLTVL.

The chain combines TRBV19 with TRBJ1-1, with D hard to call. V lost 3 bases to trimming and J lost 1 base, with 3 bases between them. The V gene's germline CDR1 is LNHDA and CDR2 SQIVND (reference sequence). The CDR3 is 12 residues long. In DNA form, the CDR3 reads TGTGCCAGTAGTATGGGGAACACTGAAGCTTTCTTT. Amino acids: CASSMGNTEAFF.

The V call is TRBV19, the J call TRBJ2-3; the D gene is possibly TRBD1 (6 bases). CDR1 is LNHDA and CDR2 is SQIVND in the germline V gene (reference sequence). The CDR3 consists of 16 residues. Trimming removed 5 bases from V and 0 bases from J, with 15 bases in between. The CDR3, as DNA: TGTGCCAGTAGTCCCCAAGGGGGATTTAGCACAGATACGCAGTATTTT. Translation gives CASSPQGGFSTDTQYF. Supplemented by reference TRBV19 and TRBJ2-3, the full variable domain reads DGGITQSPKYLFRKEGQNVTLSCEQNLNHDAMYWYRQDPGQGLRLIYYSQIVNDFQKGDIAEGYSVSREKKESFPLTVTSAQKNPTAFYLCASSPQGGFSTDTQYFGPGTRLTVL.

V usage is TRBV30 and J usage is TRBJ1-1, with 7 bases that match TRBD1. The germline V gene has CDR1 GTSNPN and CDR2 SVGIG (reference sequence). The ends lost 5 bases at V and 0 bases at J; junction bases unmatched: 6. CDR3 size: 14 residues. This chain's CDR3 is CAWVETGMNTEAFF. CDR3 nucleotide sequence: TGTGCCTGGGTCGAGACAGGGATGAACACTGAAGCTTTCTTT.

This clone was seen more than once but under ten times. The V and J genes are TRBV6-1 and TRBJ1-3; TRBD1 agrees at 8 bases. The germline gives CDR1 MNHNS, CDR2 SASEGT. After removal of 6 bases from V and 4 bases from J, the junction contained 8 bases not matched to a gene. The CDR3 has 15 residues. This CDR3 reads CASRVTGAAGNTIYF. CDR3 coding DNA: TGTGCCAGCAGGGTGACAGGGGCGGCCGGAAACACCATATATTTT.

This clone has just a few counts. The chain uses TRBV5-6 and TRBJ2-1; perhaps TRBD1 as D (6 bases). Germline V gives CDR1 SGHDT, CDR2 YYEEEE. The CDR3 length is 16 residues. V was trimmed by 0 bases and J by 3 bases, leaving 13 bases between them. The CDR3 loop reads CASSLDQGRVYNEQFF. The CDR3 nucleotides read TGTGCCAGCAGCTTGGACCAGGGGAGAGTCTACAATGAGCAGTTCTTC.

This clone was counted once. This chain connects TRBV30 to TRBJ2-7, with TRBD1 matching 7 bases. The CDR3 runs 14 residues. Unmatched junction bases numbered 11, after V lost 3 bases and J lost 6 bases. Germline V gene lookup returns CDR1 GTSNPN and CDR2 SVGIG (reference sequence). The CDR3 region is CAWRGRGFIGEQYF. The DNA for the CDR3 is TGTGCCTGGAGGGGCAGGGGGTTTATCGGCGAGCAGTACTTC. Full variable domain (outside the CDR3, taken from reference TRBV30 and TRBJ2-7): SQTIHQWPATLVQPVGSPLSLECTVEGTSNPNLYWYRQAAGRGLQLLFYSVGIGQISSEVPQNLSASRPQDRQFILSSKKLLLSDSGFYLCAWRGRGFIGEQYFGPGTRLTVT.

This clone appeared a few times. The rearrangement joins TRBV15 to TRBJ1-1, with 10 positions matching TRBD1. Germline loops: CDR1 LNHNV, CDR2 YYDKDF (reference sequence). The CDR3 runs to 15 residues. V gave up 3 bases and J gave up 1 base; unmatched junction bases: 2. The CDR3 DNA is TGTGCCACCAGCAGTAGGACAGGGGGGAACACTGAAGCTTTCTTT. Translated: CATSSRTGGNTEAFF.

The chain joins TRBV5-1 to TRBJ2-3; the match to TRBD2 covers 8 bases. The germline V gene encodes CDR1 SGHRS and CDR2 YFSETQ. V was pared by 3 bases and J by 6 bases, with 18 bases of the junction left unmatched. CDR3 length: 18 residues. In nucleotides, the CDR3 is TGCGCCAGCAGCTATCCCGCCGAAGCGAGCGGGAGTTGGGATACGCAGTATTTT. Translation: CASSYPAEASGSWDTQYF.

V and J are TRBV18 and TRBJ1-5; no firm D call. V shed 3 bases and J shed 0 bases, with 9 bases lying between them. The germline gives CDR1 KGHSH, CDR2 LQKENI. The CDR3 totals 15 residues. The CDR3 loop reads CASSPLAVSNQPQHF. The CDR3 DNA sequence: TGTGCCAGCTCACCGTTGGCAGTTAGCAATCAGCCCCAGCATTTT.

The rearrangement uses TRBV5-1 and TRBJ2-7; TRBD1 is a possible D gene (5 bases). Trimming left V 2 bases short and J 3 bases short, with 9 bases between. This CDR3 contains 13 residues. Germline CDR1 SGHRS, CDR2 YFSETQ. The DNA for the CDR3 is TGCGCCAGCAGCTTAAGCAGGGACTACGAGCAGTACTTC. Its protein is CASSLSRDYEQYF. Based on the CDR3 plus reference TRBV5-1 and TRBJ2-7, the full variable domain is KAGVTQTPRYLIKTRGQQVTLSCSPISGHRSVSWYQQTPGQGLQFLFEYFSETQRNKGNFPGRFSGRQFSNSRSEMNVSTLELGDSALYLCASSLSRDYEQYFGPGTRLTVT.

The rearrangement uses TRBV9 and TRBJ2-3; D is ambiguous. CDR3 length: 15 amino acids. Germline CDR1 reads SGDLS; CDR2 reads YYNGEE. V lost 0 bases, J lost 1 base, and 9 bases lay in between. DNA of the CDR3: TGTGCCAGCAGCGTAGCGGGCCCGGGCACAGATACGCAGTATTTT. Its protein product is CASSVAGPGTDTQYF.

J is TRBJ2-1 and V is TRBV4-1; 7 nucleotides line up with TRBD2. Losses at the gene ends were 4 bases for V and 5 bases for J; bases not matched to a gene: 14. CDR3 length equals 17 residues. CDR1 MGHRA and CDR2 YSYEKL come from the germline V gene. Written as DNA, the CDR3 is TGCGCCAGCAGCCGGAAGCGGAGCCTAGCGGATAACAATGAGCAGTTCTTC. As protein: CASSRKRSLADNNEQFF.

Only one count was recorded for this clone. The gene calls are TRBV19 and TRBJ2-4, with 9 nucleotides matching TRBD1. Trimming cost V 6 bases and J 0 bases; bases outside gene matches: 3. The CDR3 spans 15 residues. Per germline, CDR1 LNHDA and CDR2 SQIVND (reference sequence). The CDR3 region is CASRGTGLAKNIQYF. The DNA of the CDR3 is TGTGCCAGTAGGGGGACAGGGTTAGCCAAAAACATTCAGTACTTC.

This clone was recorded a few times. The chain employs TRBV10-1 and TRBJ2-7, with 9 bases lining up with TRBD1. Germline V lookup: CDR1 WNHNN, CDR2 SYGVQD (reference sequence). The CDR3 has 13 residues. V shed 6 bases and J 7 bases; nucleotides not matched to a gene: 7. For the CDR3, the DNA is TGCGCCAGCAGCACTGGACAGGGGAGGGAGCAGTACTTC. Its translation is CASSTGQGREQYF.

The chain employs TRBV19 and TRBJ2-3, with D uncertain. CDR1 is LNHDA and CDR2 is SQIVND in the germline V gene (reference sequence). Trimming pared 3 bases from V and 0 bases from J, leaving 10 bases between. The CDR3 totals 15 residues. The CDR3 region has the DNA TGTGCCAGTAGTATCTTGGTTGAGAGCACAGATACGCAGTATTTT. It translates to CASSILVESTDTQYF.